The rows below give T cell receptor beta chains drawn from one sample of a study of monozygotic twins with inflammatory bowel disease. TCRdb re-called the 5' RACE reads, yielding one record per CDR3 amino acid sequence without DNA. Here the sample table reports more than 85,000 distinct CDR3 sequences. Sequenced material: blood. These receptors were obtained from a human donor with ulcerative colitis or Crohn's disease, or a healthy co-twin of an affected twin (not recorded which). CDR3s include the opening cysteine and the closing phenylalanine or tryptophan. Each record gives: J gene, V gene, CDR3 protein.

TRBJ2-3 | TRBV28 | CASRGGGTDTQYF
TRBJ2-7 | TRBV12-3/TRBV12-4 | CASRGDREESYEQYF
TRBJ1-5 | TRBV7-9 | CASSLVEGAGAQHF
TRBJ1-4 | TRBV19 | CASSTASTDEKLFF
TRBJ2-1 | TRBV5-6 | CASSLEGLAGEQFF
TRBJ2-1 | TRBV12-3/TRBV12-4 | CASSIAPGTNNEQFF
TRBJ2-1 | TRBV7-3 | CASSPLTSSSSYNEQFF
TRBJ2-3 | TRBV2 | CASSEAGGEPDTQYF
TRBJ2-7 | TRBV24-1 | CATSDSDRDEQYF
TRBJ1-6 | TRBV24-1 | CATSDGIWNSPLHF
TRBJ2-1 | TRBV20-1 | CSARRGRGFSYNEQFF
TRBJ2-7 | TRBV5-1 | CASSLAPDLGYEQYF
TRBJ2-5 | TRBV5-5 | CASTLRGAETQYF
TRBJ2-5 | TRBV11-3 | CASSPPPGVIPQETQYF
TRBJ2-3 | TRBV7-2 | CASSLVGGMSTDTQYF
TRBJ2-3 | TRBV4-2 | CASSQSGTSGFTDTQYF
TRBJ2-2 | TRBV10-3 | CAISGDRRGSLNTGELFF
TRBJ1-6 | TRBV5-4 | CASSFAGPSSYNSPLHF
TRBJ2-3 | TRBV12-3/TRBV12-4 | CASSPAGSPSTDTQYF
TRBJ2-2 | TRBV20-1 | CSARDRTSGTDGELFF
TRBJ1-5 | TRBV5-1 | CASSETGGNQPQHF
TRBJ2-7 | TRBV7-9 | CASSRSTGLEQYF
TRBJ2-1 | TRBV24-1 | CATSDPRGDSGAPYNEQFF
TRBJ1-2 | TRBV20-1 | CSAKTGGLKGYTF
TRBJ2-1 | TRBV20-1 | CSARDDGGGYYNEQFF
TRBJ2-5 | TRBV20-1 | CSATGTGGDQETQYF
TRBJ2-1 | TRBV10-3 | CAISNGLSWGEQFF
TRBJ2-2 | TRBV29-1 | CSVSNKRATGELFF
TRBJ2-1 | TRBV29-1 | CSATWTLVDNEQFF
TRBJ1-5 | TRBV19 | CASSGGYANQPQHF
TRBJ2-1 | TRBV11-2 | CASSTRLGTGGNNEQFF